The 14 T cell receptor beta chains reported below all come from one sample, sequenced in a study of T cells expressing NK-cell markers. TCRdb reanalyzed the 5' RACE reads and collapses them to one entry per CDR3 protein, without DNA. The sample totals 300,000 to 450,000 distinct CDR3 sequences. The sequenced material came from blood T cells: a sorted CD56 or NKG2C T cell subset, CD4+ or CD8+ T cells, or bulk PBMC T cells (not recorded which). The receptor source for this set is a man aged 18-70 years in good health.

This chain uses TRBV6-5 with TRBJ1-1; TCRdb's D gene call, TRBD1, goes unchecked for lack of DNA. The germline V gene has CDR1 MNHEY and CDR2 SVGAGI. CDR3 length equals 18 residues. CDR3 residues: CASSHRDRLSGGGTEAFF.

The chain is built from TRBV12-5 and TRBJ2-7; TCRdb calls TRBD2, which cannot be checked without DNA. Germline CDR1 LGHNT, CDR2 FRNRAP. This CDR3 region has 13 residues. The CDR3 sequence is CASARGWSYEQYF.

The V gene is TRBV4-1, the J gene TRBJ1-2. Germline-derived CDR1 and CDR2 are MGHRA and YSYEKL. The length of the CDR3 is 15 residues. CDR3 amino acids: CASSRTEAYNYGYTF.

V usage is TRBV5-4 and J usage is TRBJ2-3; lacking DNA, the TRBD1 call made by TCRdb goes unchecked. CDR1 and CDR2 from the germline V gene are SGHNT and YYREEE (reference sequence). CDR3 length equals 15 residues. The CDR3 sequence is CASSLWTGLTDTQYF.

This chain uses TRBV20-1 with TRBJ2-3; absent DNA, TCRdb's TRBD1 call cannot be checked. The CDR3 sequence is 15 residues long. Germline V gene sequence: CDR1 DFQATT, CDR2 SNEGSKA (reference sequence). CDR3 in amino acids: CSAPRQATYTDTQYF.

The J gene is TRBJ2-7, the V gene TRBV6-1. CDR3 length equals 13 residues. The germline V gene has CDR1 MNHNS and CDR2 SASEGT. The CDR3 loop reads CASSRQQAYEQYF.

This chain links TRBV7-9 with TRBJ1-2; TCRdb's D call of TRBD1 is untestable without DNA. The V gene's germline CDR1 is SEHNR and CDR2 FQNEAQ (reference sequence). This CDR3 is built from 15 residues. The CDR3 protein is CASSPGTGGFGGYTF.

J is TRBJ2-5 and V is TRBV7-9; TCRdb outputs TRBD1, but without DNA this stays unchecked. The germline gives CDR1 SEHNR, CDR2 FQNEAQ (reference sequence). This CDR3 contains 14 residues. CDR3: CASSLVGTGSTQYF.

The CDR3 loop is CASRPTWGRSDQPQHF. J is TRBJ1-5 and V is TRBV27; TCRdb outputs TRBD1, but without DNA this stays unchecked. CDR1 is MNHEY and CDR2 is SMNVEV in the germline V gene (reference sequence). The CDR3 is 16 amino acids.

The chain links TRBV2 to TRBJ1-1. The CDR3 is 14 residues long. The germline gives CDR1 SNHLY, CDR2 FYNNEI. Here the CDR3 reads CASSEQGLNTEAFF.

The genes are TRBV7-3 and TRBJ2-1; TCRdb lists TRBD2, though no DNA is available to test this call. This CDR3 comprises 16 residues. Germline CDR1 is SGHTA and CDR2 is FQGTGA. The CDR3 sequence: CASSPSASAEDNEQFF.

V and J are TRBV28 and TRBJ1-4; TCRdb outputs TRBD1, but without DNA this stays unchecked. Germline lookup yields CDR1 MDHEN and CDR2 SYDVKM. The CDR3 sequence is 16 residues long. CDR3 loop: CASSHYPQEGEKELFF.

This rearrangement joins TRBV5-1 to TRBJ1-1. This CDR3 spans 14 amino acids. Germline V gene lookup returns CDR1 SGHRS and CDR2 YFSETQ. CDR3 amino acids: CASKLGGSNGEAFF.

Here the CDR3 reads CASSLFLAGDETQYF. The chain couples TRBV7-9 to TRBJ2-5; lacking DNA, the TRBD2 call made by TCRdb goes unchecked. This CDR3 contains 15 residues. From germline, CDR1 is SEHNR and CDR2 FQNEAQ (reference sequence).